The 20 T cell receptor beta chains below come from one sample, sequenced in a study of blood T cell repertoires in COVID-19. The assay was immunoSEQ multiplex PCR, and TCRdb's table has in-frame clones only and misses some. This table has about 330,000 clones, 85% to 90% appearing once. Sequenced: PBMCs or T cells enriched from blood (not recorded which). The receptor set was obtained from a woman in her late teens or twenties who had recovered from COVID-19.

This clone was counted once. The chain links TRBV12-3 or TRBV12-4 to TRBJ1-2; D perhaps matches TRBD1 (6 bases). Trimming removed 7 bases at V and 5 bases at J, with 11 bases between. This CDR3 is 12 amino acids long. The CDR3 bases are TGTGCCAGCACGATCCAGGGGTATGGCTACACCTTC. Translated: CASTIQGYGYTF.

This chain uses TRBV27 with TRBJ1-5; 7 bases line up with TRBD1. CDR1 is MNHEY and CDR2 is SMNVEV in the germline V gene (reference sequence). Unmatched junction bases numbered 7, after V lost 8 bases and J lost 3 bases. The CDR3 consists of 14 residues. This CDR3 reads CASRLTGNNQPQHF. The CDR3 DNA reads as TGTGCCAGCCGATTGACAGGGAACAATCAGCCCCAGCATTTT.

The chain links TRBV7-9 to TRBJ2-5, with D possibly TRBD1 on 6 matching bases. Germline assignment: CDR1 SEHNR and CDR2 FQNEAQ (reference sequence). This CDR3 comprises 16 residues. V was cut by 5 bases and J by 0 bases, with 16 bases left in between. DNA of the CDR3: TGTGCCAGCAGCCCGTCCCTCCGGACAGACCAAGAGACCCAGTACTTC. It yields the protein CASSPSLRTDQETQYF.

The rearrangement links TRBV10-2 to TRBJ1-1, with D unclear. The ends were cut back, 4 bases at V and 7 bases at J, with 10 bases in the middle. Germline V gene data show CDR1 as WSHSY and CDR2 as SAAADI. This CDR3 spans 12 amino acids. CDR3 sequence reads: CASSGNTLEAFF. In nucleotides, the CDR3 is TGCGCCAGCAGTGGTAACACCCTTGAAGCTTTCTTT.

The table lists this clone with a few counts. The rearrangement joins TRBV11-3 to TRBJ2-1, with D possibly being TRBD1 (5 bases). The CDR3 sequence is 13 residues long. The germline V and J ends were trimmed by 1 base and 13 bases, with 14 bases remaining between them. The V gene's germline CDR1 is SGHNT and CDR2 YENEEA. CDR3 nucleotide sequence: TGTGCCAGCAGCTTAGTATCCGGACAACCACAGTTCTTC. As protein: CASSLVSGQPQFF.

The chain recombines TRBV19 with TRBJ2-1; the D gene is possibly TRBD2 (5 bases). The length of the CDR3 is 13 residues. Germline V gene sequence: CDR1 LNHDA, CDR2 SQIVND (reference sequence). V shed 5 bases and J shed 10 bases, with 15 bases lying between them. The CDR3 spells CASSPWENMEQFF. In DNA, the CDR3 is TGTGCCAGTAGTCCATGGGAGAACATGGAGCAGTTCTTC.

To note about this clone: Within the sample, other DNA sequences also encode this same CDR3. The chain joins TRBV5-1 to TRBJ2-5; 9 positions match TRBD1. This CDR3 spans 14 amino acids. Germline-derived CDR1 and CDR2 are SGHRS and YFSETQ. Unmatched junction bases numbered 1, after V lost 2 bases and J lost 2 bases. The CDR3 protein is CASSFGQGQETQYF. As DNA, the CDR3 is TGCGCCAGCAGCTTTGGACAGGGGCAAGAGACCCAGTACTTC.

This rearrangement joins TRBV5-5 to TRBJ2-3; 8 nucleotides align to TRBD1. The CDR3 contains 14 residues. V shed 3 bases, J shed 5 bases, and the junction held 5 bases outside the gene matches. The germline CDR1 and CDR2 sequences are SGHKS and YYEKEE (reference sequence). The CDR3 nucleotides are TGTGCCAGCAGCTCCAGGACAGGGCGAGATACGCAGTATTTT. As protein: CASSSRTGRDTQYF.

This sequence joins TRBV12-5 and TRBJ1-1, with no clear D. In germline, CDR1 is LGHNT, CDR2 FRNRAP. CDR3 length: 14 residues. V lost 3 bases to trimming and J lost 0 bases, with 8 bases between them. Written as DNA, the CDR3 is TGTGCTAGTGGTTTTAGTACAGTGAACACTGAAGCTTTCTTT. Translating it yields CASGFSTVNTEAFF.

Details on this clone: The identical CDR3 is also encoded by other nucleotide sequences in the sample. The rearrangement uses TRBV24-1 and TRBJ1-5; D is ambiguous. The CDR3 covers 13 residues. Germline CDR1 reads KGHDR; CDR2 reads SFDVKD. Trimming stripped 6 bases from V and 0 bases from J, with 5 bases between. CDR3 residues: CATSQYSNQPQHF. The DNA of the CDR3 is TGTGCCACCAGTCAGTATAGCAATCAGCCCCAGCATTTT.

This clone was seen more than once but under ten times. The gene calls are TRBV19 and TRBJ1-3, with D perhaps matching TRBD1 (6 bases). Germline assignment: CDR1 LNHDA and CDR2 SQIVND (reference sequence). The V and J ends lost 5 bases and 0 bases respectively, with 8 bases between them. This CDR3 comprises 14 residues. The CDR3 loop reads CASSSTGSGNTIYF. The DNA for the CDR3 is TGTGCCAGTAGTTCGACAGGCTCTGGAAACACCATATATTTT.

The V and J genes are TRBV10-1 and TRBJ2-3; the match to TRBD2 covers 8 bases. The trim removed 4 bases at V and 4 bases at J, leaving 1 base unmatched. Germline V gene lookup returns CDR1 WNHNN and CDR2 SYGVQD (reference sequence). This CDR3 has 13 amino acids. The CDR3 region is CASSAGGPDTQYF. As DNA, the CDR3 is TGCGCCAGCAGTGCGGGGGGGCCAGATACGCAGTATTTT.

The chain has TRBV4-1 and TRBJ2-2; 9 bases line up with TRBD2. The J segment lost 5 bases and the V segment lost 2 bases, leaving 9 bases of the junction unmatched. Germline V gene sequence: CDR1 MGHRA, CDR2 YSYEKL. There are 17 residues in the CDR3. CDR3 nucleotide sequence: TGCGCCAGCAGCCAAAATTGGATAGCGGGAGTTACCGGGGAGCTGTTTTTT. Encoded protein: CASSQNWIAGVTGELFF.

This chain uses TRBV7-9 with TRBJ1-1; D is possibly TRBD1 (6 bases). The V end lost 5 bases, the J end lost 3 bases, and 16 bases lay between the germline ends. This CDR3 is 15 amino acids long. Germline loops: CDR1 SEHNR, CDR2 FQNEAQ (reference sequence). The DNA for the CDR3 is TGTGCCAGCAGCCTACGTGGGACATCGGACACTGAAGCTTTCTTT. This codes for CASSLRGTSDTEAFF.

The rearrangement uses TRBV24-1 and TRBJ1-2; D remains unclear. Trimming took off 0 bases at V and 2 bases at J, with 9 bases between the two ends. The CDR3 consists of 15 residues. Germline lookup yields CDR1 KGHDR and CDR2 SFDVKD. The CDR3: CATSDLPGYNYGYTF. CDR3 bases: TGTGCCACCAGTGATTTGCCGGGGTACAACTATGGCTACACCTTC.

The chain couples TRBV6-5 to TRBJ1-1; D may be TRBD1 (5 bases). The ends were cut back, 0 bases at V and 1 base at J, with 12 bases in the middle. This CDR3 is built from 16 residues. The germline CDR1 and CDR2 sequences are MNHEY and SVGAGI. The DNA for the CDR3 is TGTGCCAGCAGTTACTCGTCGGGGGTCCGGAACACTGAAGCTTTCTTT. This translates into CASSYSSGVRNTEAFF.

J is TRBJ2-5 and V is TRBV24-1, with D unresolved. The CDR3 length is 15 residues. Germline loops: CDR1 KGHDR, CDR2 SFDVKD. Trimming shortened V by 0 bases and J by 5 bases, and 12 bases separated the two germline ends. CDR3 loop: CATSDLGDNWETQYF. In DNA, the CDR3 is TGTGCCACCAGTGATTTGGGTGACAACTGGGAGACCCAGTACTTC.

The chain joins TRBV9 to TRBJ2-7; 7 bases match TRBD1. The germline V gene has CDR1 SGDLS and CDR2 YYNGEE. J lost 1 base, V lost 2 bases, and 6 bases had no gene match. This CDR3 is built from 15 residues. The CDR3, as DNA: TGTGCCAGCAGCGTTGGGGCAGGGGGTTCCTACGAGCAGTACTTC. Its protein is CASSVGAGGSYEQYF.

The chain recombines TRBV10-1 with TRBJ2-3; possible D gene TRBD2, 5 bases. Germline CDR1 WNHNN, CDR2 SYGVQD (reference sequence). V gave up 6 bases and J gave up 4 bases, with 17 bases separating them. The CDR3 has 15 amino acids. CDR3 amino acids: CASSSAYLAPDTQYF. CDR3 bases: TGCGCCAGCAGCAGCGCCTATTTAGCGCCAGATACGCAGTATTTT.

This rearrangement joins TRBV30 to TRBJ2-1, with D perhaps matching TRBD1 (6 bases). Germline V lookup: CDR1 GTSNPN, CDR2 SVGIG (reference sequence). The CDR3 is 13 amino acids. Trimming left V 3 bases short and J 8 bases short, with 14 bases between. The CDR3 DNA is TGTGCCTGGAGGGCAGGGGCTCGCGATGAGCAGTTCTTC. Translating gives CAWRAGARDEQFF.